This T cell receptor (beta chain) was identified in a study of post-analysis software for immune sequencing data. Study-level information: The study covered relapsing-remitting, secondary progressive and progressive-relapsing courses of multiple sclerosis.

Incorporated into the TCR beta cDNA libraries were unique molecular identifiers, which served to reduce PCR and sequencing biases. From the PCR reads, TCRdb called clonotypes with MiXCR, one entry per CDR3 protein. The table has 650,000 to 850,000 distinct CDR3 sequences, 46% seen once; the top ten hold approximately 5%. This clonotype came up a few times. The target antigen is unknown. Looked up from germline, CDR1 is KGHSH and CDR2 is LQKENI. The V and J ends lost 3 bases and 6 bases respectively, with 19 bases between them. This CDR3 is built from 16 residues. General observations from the study: Strong same-batch co-clustering of samples appeared with F measure clustering. Included in a set of five TRBV segments more frequent in patients than controls were TRBV5-6, TRBV5-1 and TRBV20-1.

The V and J genes are TRBV18 and TRBJ2-3; D assignment may be TRBD1 or TRBD2 (5 bases each). Sequenced material: blood. This TCR was sampled from a girl aged 5 to 17 with multiple sclerosis. The CDR3 bases are TGTGCCAGCTCACCTCTTCACGGGGCGGCTCTGGATACGCAGTATTTT. Its translation: CASSPLHGAALDTQYF.